These T cell receptor beta chains were read from a single sample in a study of OX40 agonist ivuxolimab in advanced cancers. Sequencing was performed with immunoSEQ multiplex PCR; in TCRdb, only in-frame clones are kept and a portion is missing. The table lists 150,000 to 190,000 clones, approximately 94% of them singletons. This material consisted of CD4+ or CD8+ T cells sorted from blood, taken in a trial of the OX40 agonist ivuxolimab. These receptors came from an adult with an advanced solid tumor such as melanoma, head and neck, liver or kidney cancer. The CDR3 runs from the conserved cysteine through the conserved F or W. A D gene is named only where the DNA matches it firmly. Clone size is not always given. Where it is, it says once, few, many or a class for expanded clones.

NA,TRBV19,14,TRBJ2-7,TRBD1,CASSIRAGGYEQYF,TGTGCCAGTAGTATACGTGCAGGGGGCTACGAGCAGTACTTC
NA,TRBV5-1,14,TRBJ1-1,NA,CASSLGGAGTEAFF,TGCGCCAGCAGCCTGGGGGGCGCCGGGACTGAAGCTTTCTTT
NA,TRBV4-3,15,TRBJ1-2,NA,CASSQGGNWNYGYTF,TGCGCCAGCAGCCAAGGAGGGAACTGGAACTATGGCTACACCTTC
NA,TRBV18,14,TRBJ1-2,NA,CASSPNQEMRGYTF,TGTGCCAGCTCCCCCAACCAGGAGATGCGAGGCTACACCTTC
NA,TRBV29-1,12,TRBJ2-5,TRBD2,CSLRTSGETQYF,TGCAGCCTTCGGACTAGCGGAGAGACCCAGTACTTC
NA,TRBV5-4,14,TRBJ2-5,NA,CASSSEWARETQYF,TGTGCCAGCAGCTCCGAGTGGGCCCGGGAGACCCAGTACTTC
NA,TRBV29-1,12,TRBJ2-3,NA,CSVGQGTDTQYF,TGCAGCGTTGGACAGGGCACAGATACGCAGTATTTT
NA,TRBV14,13,TRBJ2-5,NA,CASSQGLGETQYF,TGTGCCAGCAGCCAAGGACTAGGAGAGACCCAGTACTTC
NA,TRBV15,15,TRBJ2-2,NA,CATSRLPSNTGELFF,TGTGCCACCAGCAGATTGCCGTCGAACACCGGGGAGCTGTTTTTT
NA,TRBV7-9,16,TRBJ1-3,TRBD1,CASSKRQGSSGNTIYF,TGTGCCAGCAGCAAAAGACAGGGAAGCTCTGGAAACACCATATATTTT
NA,TRBV5-1,14,TRBJ1-1,NA,CASSLGTLNTEAFF,TGCGCCAGCAGCTTGGGGACGCTGAACACTGAAGCTTTCTTT
NA,TRBV19,15,TRBJ2-3,TRBD2,CASTRGPSGVDTQYF,TGTGCCAGTACCAGAGGCCCTAGCGGGGTAGATACGCAGTATTTT
NA,TRBV6-5,14,TRBJ2-7,NA,CASSYDRESYEQYF,TGTGCCAGCAGTTACGACAGAGAATCCTACGAGCAGTACTTC
NA,TRBV7-3,14,TRBJ1-3,NA,CASGFGGSGNTIYF,TGTGCCAGCGGGTTCGGGGGCTCTGGAAACACCATATATTTT
once,TRBV5-1,16,TRBJ1-2,NA,CASSLNKITPNYGYTF,TGCGCCAGCAGCTTGAATAAGATAACACCAAACTATGGCTACACCTTC
NA,TRBV28,14,TRBJ2-7,TRBD1,CASSPPGQHYEQYF,TGTGCCAGCAGTCCGCCGGGACAGCACTACGAGCAGTACTTC
NA,TRBV18,13,TRBJ2-5,NA,CASSPPGGVTQYF,TGTGCCAGCTCACCACCCGGAGGGGTGACCCAGTACTTC
NA,TRBV7-9,17,TRBJ1-3,NA,CASSFRREWGSGNTIYF,TGTGCCAGCAGCTTCAGAAGGGAGTGGGGCTCGGGAAACACCATATATTTT
NA,TRBV6-6,15,TRBJ1-1,NA,CASSYSRFLGTEAFF,TGTGCCAGCAGTTACTCACGGTTTCTGGGGACTGAAGCTTTCTTT
NA,TRBV19,14,TRBJ2-6,NA,CASSIGGGANVLTF,TGTGCCAGTAGTATTGGCGGAGGGGCCAACGTCCTGACTTTC
NA,TRBV5-1,14,TRBJ2-5,TRBD1,CASSMTGGKETQYF,TGCGCCAGCAGCATGACAGGGGGAAAAGAGACCCAGTACTTC
NA,TRBV19,13,TRBJ2-3,NA,CASSRPTPDTQYF,TGTGCCAGTAGCCGACCGACACCAGATACGCAGTATTTT
NA,TRBV6-1,15,TRBJ2-7,NA,CASSLVDGDSYEQYF,TGTGCCAGCAGTCTAGTCGACGGTGACTCCTACGAGCAGTACTTC
NA,TRBV19,14,TRBJ1-2,NA,CASSGSGGAVGYTF,TGTGCCAGTAGTGGCTCAGGCGGTGCGGTGGGCTACACCTTC
NA,TRBV5-1,15,TRBJ2-5,NA,CASSLIPPRGETQYF,TGCGCCAGCAGCTTGATTCCCCCGAGGGGAGAGACCCAGTACTTC
NA,TRBV7-3,14,TRBJ1-2,NA,CASYPPGNNYGYTF,TGTGCCAGCTATCCCCCGGGGAATAACTATGGCTACACCTTC
once,TRBV6-1,15,TRBJ2-7,NA,CASSTGFNIGYEQYF,TGTGCCAGCAGTACTGGATTCAATATAGGGTACGAGCAGTACTTC
NA,TRBV5-4,15,TRBJ2-6,NA,CASSPELPGANVLTF,TGTGCCAGCAGCCCGGAACTCCCTGGGGCCAACGTCCTGACTTTC
NA,TRBV18,16,TRBJ2-3,NA,CASSPRTDRSTDTQYF,TGTGCCAGCTCACCCCGGACAGACCGAAGCACAGATACGCAGTATTTT